These T cell receptor beta chains were read from a single sample in a study of T cell responses to AZD1222 COVID-19 vaccine. Libraries were prepared by immunoSEQ multiplex PCR; TCRdb keeps only in-frame clonotypes and omits some of them. The sample includes more than 85,000 clones, more than 75% of them seen just once. The source material was peripheral blood, sampled on day 0 of AZD1222 vaccination. These receptors were taken from an adult in good health. Each CDR3 is given with its conserved first and last residue.

TRBJ1-5 TRBV6-5 CASRVASNQPQHF
TRBJ2-3 TRBV7-3 CASSLGGASHTQYF
TRBJ2-3 TRBV9 CASSVGTERTDTQYF
TRBJ2-5 TRBV19 CASSSVAGGQETQYF
TRBJ1-1 TRBV11-2 CASSGGGEAFF
TRBJ2-3 TRBV7-7 CASSFGLAGATDTQYF
TRBJ1-2 TRBV28 CASSLIGTGTSKRYTF
TRBJ1-5 TRBV24-1 CATSARTGGNQPQHF
TRBJ1-2 TRBV10-3 CAISEATTGYTF
TRBJ2-7 TRBV27 CASSSTSYYEQYF
TRBJ2-7 TRBV19 CATPHRDVDYEQYF
TRBJ2-1 TRBV7-2 CASSLDRSSYNEQFF
TRBJ1-2 TRBV19 CASSMSGANYGYTF
TRBJ2-2 TRBV28 CASSLIGLGDNTGELFF
TRBJ2-7 TRBV7-2 CASSLGGVWYEQYF
TRBJ2-2 TRBV4-2 CASSQGQYTGELFF
TRBJ1-2 TRBV30 CAWSRQAGGYTF